These 10 T cell receptor beta chains were sequenced from one sample in a study of CD8+CD57+ T cells in acquired aplastic anemia. Investigators profiled TCR beta VDJ and CDR3 from genomic DNA template. TCRdb re-called the reads with MiXCR, one entry per CDR3 protein. The repertoire consists of just over 450,000 distinct CDR3 sequences, with approximately 32% occurring once and the leading ten covering 0.75% to 0.95%. Only patients with CD8+CD57+ cell expansion on flow cytometry were chosen for sequencing. The material sequenced was sorted CD4+, CD8+, or CD8+CD57+ T cells (not recorded which) from PBMCs. The source is a human donor with aplastic anemia.

This clonotype was seen many times. The chain has TRBV2 and TRBJ1-2, with a tentative D call TRBD1 (5 bases). Germline V gene sequence: CDR1 SNHLY, CDR2 FYNNEI. Trimming removed 7 bases from V and 3 bases from J, with 9 bases in between. The CDR3 has 12 amino acids. CDR3 amino acids: CASTTGDYGYTF. In DNA form, the CDR3 reads TGTGCCAGCACCACAGGAGACTATGGCTACACCTTC.

The chain recombines TRBV20-1 with TRBJ1-2, with TRBD1 matching over 7 bases. Trimming at V came to 3 bases and at J to 8 bases, leaving 3 bases not matched to a gene. The CDR3 runs to 11 residues. Germline CDR1 reads DFQATT; CDR2 reads SNEGSKA (reference sequence). The CDR3 DNA is TGCAGTGCTAGCTACAGGGGAGGCTACACCTTC. Its protein product is CSASYRGGYTF.

A word on this clonotype: With a much larger clone just one base away, this may be a read error. The V gene is TRBV29-1, the J gene TRBJ1-1; the D is unclear. In germline, CDR1 is SQVTM, CDR2 ANQGSEA. The CDR3 extends over 10 amino acids. Deletions cut 6 bases from V and 3 bases from J, with 5 bases between. Here the CDR3 reads CSVGHTEAFF. As DNA, the CDR3 is TGCAGCGTCGGACACACTGAAGCTTTCTTT.

This chain uses TRBV18 with TRBJ1-1; 7 bases line up with TRBD1. The length of the CDR3 is 18 residues. CDR1 and CDR2 (germline): KGHSH, LQKENI. The V segment lost 3 bases and the J segment 0 bases; nucleotides outside the gene matches: 13. CDR3 protein: CASSPRAGQHNMNTEAFF. In DNA, the CDR3 is TGTGCCAGCTCACCCCGGGCGGGACAGCATAACATGAACACTGAAGCTTTCTTT.

The chain uses TRBV24-1 and TRBJ2-7, with D perhaps TRBD1 (6 bases). Germline CDR1 is KGHDR and CDR2 is SFDVKD. The CDR3 contains 13 residues. The V end lost 3 bases, the J end lost 6 bases, and 11 bases lay between the germline ends. The CDR3: CATSDPGHPEQYF. The CDR3 DNA sequence: TGTGCCACCAGTGATCCGGGACACCCCGAGCAGTACTTC.

This clonotype was detected once. The junction differs from germline at one of its ends, possibly a read error. The chain combines TRBV11-1 with TRBJ1-4, with TRBD1 matching 9 bases. This CDR3 contains 16 residues. Germline V gene data show CDR1 as SGHAT and CDR2 as FQDESV (reference sequence). The CDR3 reads CASSDPGQGGDEKLLF. The CDR3, as DNA: TGTGCCAGCAGTGATCCGGGACAGGGAGGTGATGAAAAACTGCTTTTT.

The chain uses TRBV25-1 and TRBJ2-1, with D perhaps being TRBD1 or TRBD2 (6 bases each). The CDR3 extends over 16 amino acids. V was pared by 6 bases and J by 3 bases, with 18 bases between. Germline V gene data show CDR1 as MGHDK and CDR2 as SYGVNS. The CDR3 protein is CASSLSQGGLYNEQFF. CDR3 DNA sequence: TGTGCCAGCAGCTTGAGTCAAGGGGGACTCTACAATGAGCAGTTCTTC. The variable domain in full, with the rest retrieved from reference TRBV25-1 and TRBJ2-1, is EADIYQTPRYLVIGTGKKITLECSQTMGHDKMYWYQQDPGMELHLIHYSYGVNSTEKGDLSSESTVSRIRTEHFPLTLESARPSHTSQYLCASSLSQGGLYNEQFFGPGTRLTVL.

In the case of this clonotype: The CDR3 end shows no conserved phenylalanine or tryptophan, and so a read error is likely. No DNA is shown, since the ends of the CDR3 on it are uncertain; the CDR3 is the one TCRdb lists. The rearrangement uses TRBV14 and TRBJ1-2; no check of the table's D call, TRBD1, against the DNA was made. The CDR3 is 15 amino acids long, termini counted. From germline, CDR1 is SGHDN and CDR2 FVKESK. CDR3 in amino acids: CASSQGPDRKYCSTY.

This clonotype has a count of ten or more. The chain links TRBV2 to TRBJ1-6; D gene uncertain. This CDR3 contains 12 residues. V shed 6 bases and J shed 10 bases, with 10 bases lying between them. Germline CDR1 is SNHLY and CDR2 is FYNNEI. The CDR3 reads CASRVVGSPLHF. DNA for the CDR3: TGTGCCAGCAGAGTCGTCGGGTCACCCCTCCACTTT.

The chain employs TRBV19 and TRBJ1-1; D is ambiguous. This CDR3 comprises 15 residues. CDR1 is LNHDA, CDR2 SQIVND, per germline (reference sequence). V was clipped by 0 bases and J by 5 bases, with 13 bases between them. This CDR3 is CASSIDSAWQTEAFF. CDR3 sequence (DNA): TGTGCCAGTAGTATAGATTCCGCCTGGCAGACTGAAGCTTTCTTT. The full variable domain, with the rest looked up from reference TRBV19 and TRBJ1-1, is DGGITQSPKYLFRKEGQNVTLSCEQNLNHDAMYWYRQDPGQGLRLIYYSQIVNDFQKGDIAEGYSVSREKKESFPLTVTSAQKNPTAFYLCASSIDSAWQTEAFFGQGTRLTVV.